These T cell receptor beta chains were read from a single sample in a study of shared clonotypes between healthy human individuals. The method was immunoSEQ multiplex PCR; TCRdb's version includes in-frame clones alone and lacks a portion of them. This sample yields some 2,400,000 clones, of which nearly 97% are seen a single time; about 0.13% belongs to the top ten. Specimen: naive CD4+ T cells sorted from blood. Receptor source: a man aged 18-30 years in good health. The CDR3 runs from the conserved cysteine through the conserved F or W. Fields, in order: CDR3 protein, J gene, CDR3 length, V gene.

cdr3_aa: CASSELVKEYF
j_call: TRBJ2-7
cdr3_length: 11
v_call: TRBV6-1

cdr3_aa: CAISQGVAGELFF
j_call: TRBJ2-2
cdr3_length: 13
v_call: TRBV10-3

cdr3_aa: CASSHGPGTGGSSYEQYF
j_call: TRBJ2-7
cdr3_length: 18
v_call: TRBV4-1

cdr3_aa: CASSLYGRNTEAFF
j_call: TRBJ1-1
cdr3_length: 14
v_call: TRBV5-5

cdr3_aa: CASSLGGSNEKLFF
j_call: TRBJ1-4
cdr3_length: 14
v_call: TRBV7-9

cdr3_aa: CASGSTGVGYTF
j_call: TRBJ1-2
cdr3_length: 12
v_call: TRBV12-5

cdr3_aa: CASTLGLTYNEQFF
j_call: TRBJ2-1
cdr3_length: 14
v_call: TRBV7-2

cdr3_aa: CASSLVGGAYGYTF
j_call: TRBJ1-2
cdr3_length: 14
v_call: TRBV5-1

cdr3_aa: CATALGQGSYEQYF
j_call: TRBJ2-7
cdr3_length: 14
v_call: TRBV19

cdr3_aa: CASSLRVRGSDYGYTF
j_call: TRBJ1-2
cdr3_length: 16
v_call: TRBV7-2

cdr3_aa: CASRSTGRFYNSPLHF
j_call: TRBJ1-6
cdr3_length: 16
v_call: TRBV27

cdr3_aa: CASLAGGSSTDTQYF
j_call: TRBJ2-3
cdr3_length: 15
v_call: TRBV6-6

cdr3_aa: CASSGLSVAKETQYF
j_call: TRBJ2-5
cdr3_length: 15
v_call: TRBV7-3

cdr3_aa: CASLPGTNNYGYTF
j_call: TRBJ1-2
cdr3_length: 14
v_call: TRBV6-1

cdr3_aa: CASSGDRVNTEAFF
j_call: TRBJ1-1
cdr3_length: 14
v_call: TRBV2

cdr3_aa: CASRGFGTGELFF
j_call: TRBJ2-2
cdr3_length: 13
v_call: TRBV6-5

cdr3_aa: CASRTDRSYNEQFF
j_call: TRBJ2-1
cdr3_length: 14
v_call: TRBV6-1

cdr3_aa: CASSLNIAAGGGETQYF
j_call: TRBJ2-5
cdr3_length: 17
v_call: TRBV7-2

cdr3_aa: CASRTQLLGGNTIYF
j_call: TRBJ1-3
cdr3_length: 15
v_call: TRBV6-1

cdr3_aa: CASSSNPPGGQETQYF
j_call: TRBJ2-5
cdr3_length: 16
v_call: TRBV5-8

cdr3_aa: CASSTGTGEGQPQHF
j_call: TRBJ1-5
cdr3_length: 15
v_call: TRBV19

cdr3_aa: CASSADRPTPYEQYF
j_call: TRBJ2-7
cdr3_length: 15
v_call: TRBV6-1

cdr3_aa: CASSPLEGANEQFF
j_call: TRBJ2-1
cdr3_length: 14
v_call: TRBV5-1

cdr3_aa: CASSLSGEQGLAKNIQYF
j_call: TRBJ2-4
cdr3_length: 18
v_call: TRBV28

cdr3_aa: CASTQGGSNEQFF
j_call: TRBJ2-1
cdr3_length: 13
v_call: TRBV6-1

cdr3_aa: CASRPGPASEKLFF
j_call: TRBJ1-4
cdr3_length: 14
v_call: TRBV5-1

cdr3_aa: CASSLGQSNEQFF
j_call: TRBJ2-1
cdr3_length: 13
v_call: TRBV11-1

cdr3_aa: CASSSELAKNIQYF
j_call: TRBJ2-4
cdr3_length: 14
v_call: TRBV5-1

cdr3_aa: CASSEGRTVNYGYTF
j_call: TRBJ1-2
cdr3_length: 15
v_call: TRBV2

cdr3_aa: CASSPPTGIQYNEQFF
j_call: TRBJ2-1
cdr3_length: 16
v_call: TRBV28

cdr3_aa: CASSFQGRDAGELFF
j_call: TRBJ2-2
cdr3_length: 15
v_call: TRBV5-1

cdr3_aa: CASSQGQNNSPLHF
j_call: TRBJ1-6
cdr3_length: 14
v_call: TRBV5-1

cdr3_aa: CASTQGGSGFYNEQFF
j_call: TRBJ2-1
cdr3_length: 16
v_call: TRBV25-1

cdr3_aa: CASSSWESGLGSYEQYF
j_call: TRBJ2-7
cdr3_length: 17
v_call: TRBV5-6

cdr3_aa: CASSVNGYTDTQYF
j_call: TRBJ2-3
cdr3_length: 14
v_call: TRBV9